The next 7 T cell receptor beta chains were all read from a single sample in a study of glioma-infiltrating T cells after dendritic cell vaccination. The protocol was immunoSEQ multiplex PCR, while the TCRdb copy is restricted to in-frame clones and leaves out a portion. The sample yields about 32,000 clones, around nine tenths seen once. This specimen was blood, taken before dendritic cell vaccination. The receptors were gathered from a human donor with glioblastoma.

The chain carries TRBV25-1 and TRBJ1-2; 7 nucleotides agree with TRBD1. The CDR3 has 13 amino acids. CDR1 is MGHDK and CDR2 is SYGVNS in the germline V gene. V was pared by 3 bases and J by 5 bases, with 3 bases of the junction left unmatched. The CDR3 reads CASSDRGKYGYTF. The CDR3 nucleotides read TGTGCCAGCAGTGACAGGGGGAAGTATGGCTACACCTTC.

The chain links TRBV10-2 to TRBJ1-2; tentatively, D is TRBD1 (6 bases). The CDR3 contains 15 residues. V was cut by 3 bases and J by 8 bases, with 19 bases left in between. Per the germline V gene, CDR1 is WSHSY and CDR2 is SAAADI. The CDR3 DNA reads as TGCGCCAGCAGTGACCCGGGGGGCCTACAAGGGGGCTACACCTTC. The encoded protein is CASSDPGGLQGGYTF.

This chain uses TRBV5-1 with TRBJ2-1; 9 bases fit TRBD1. This CDR3 has 16 residues. The ends lost 4 bases at V and 1 base at J; junction bases unmatched: 6. CDR1 SGHRS and CDR2 YFSETQ come from the germline V gene. Here the CDR3 reads CASSTTGQGSYNEQFF. In nucleotides, the CDR3 is TGCGCCAGCAGCACCACTGGACAGGGGTCCTACAATGAGCAGTTCTTC.

About this clone itself: An end of the junction differs from the germline gene, which may be a read error. This chain joins TRBV6-4 and TRBJ2-3; D might be TRBD2 (5 bases). The CDR3 runs 15 residues. Germline V gene lookup returns CDR1 MRHNA and CDR2 SNTAGT. The CDR3 DNA follows: TGTACCAGCAGCCGCCTTCCCGGGGTCGCAGATACGCAGTATTTT. Protein: CTSSRLPGVADTQYF.

The chain employs TRBV18 and TRBJ2-5; 9 nucleotides match TRBD1. The V segment lost 5 bases and the J segment 5 bases; nucleotides outside the gene matches: 9. Germline V CDR1 and CDR2: KGHSH, LQKENI. This CDR3 contains 15 residues. The CDR3 is CASSAGTGSVETQYF. CDR3 coding DNA: TGTGCCAGCTCAGCCGGGACAGGGTCTGTGGAGACCCAGTACTTC.

The rearrangement links TRBV5-4 to TRBJ2-7; D ambiguous. The germline V and J ends were trimmed by 0 bases and 7 bases, with 11 bases remaining between them. CDR1 SGHNT and CDR2 YYREEE come from the germline V gene (reference sequence). The CDR3 length is 13 residues. This CDR3 is CASSLVTSREQYF. The CDR3 bases are TGTGCCAGCAGCTTGGTGACATCCCGGGAGCAGTACTTC.

Comment on this clone: Other DNA sequences from this sample encode an identical CDR3 as well. The chain employs TRBV20-1 and TRBJ1-5, with D hard to call. Trimming cost V 1 base and J 11 bases, with 6 bases left between them. Germline V lookup: CDR1 DFQATT, CDR2 SNEGSKA (reference sequence). This CDR3 contains 10 residues. The CDR3 region is CSARAEAQHF. CDR3 sequence (DNA): TGCAGTGCTAGAGCTGAGGCCCAGCATTTT.